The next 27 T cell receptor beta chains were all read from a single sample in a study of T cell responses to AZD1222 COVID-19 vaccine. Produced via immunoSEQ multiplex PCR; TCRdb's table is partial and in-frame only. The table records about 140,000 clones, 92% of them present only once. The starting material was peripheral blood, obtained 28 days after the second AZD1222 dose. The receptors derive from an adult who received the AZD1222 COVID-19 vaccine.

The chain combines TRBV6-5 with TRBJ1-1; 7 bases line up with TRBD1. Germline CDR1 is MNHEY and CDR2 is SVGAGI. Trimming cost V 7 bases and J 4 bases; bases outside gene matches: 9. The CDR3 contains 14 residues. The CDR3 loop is CASILNPGGTEAFF. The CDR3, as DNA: TGTGCCAGCATTTTAAATCCAGGGGGCACTGAAGCTTTCTTT.

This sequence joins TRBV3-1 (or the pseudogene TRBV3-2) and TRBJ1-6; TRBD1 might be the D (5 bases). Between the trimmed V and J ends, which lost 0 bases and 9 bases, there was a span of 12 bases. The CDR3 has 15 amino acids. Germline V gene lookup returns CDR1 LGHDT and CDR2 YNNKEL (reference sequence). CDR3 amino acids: CASSQESGIFSPLHF. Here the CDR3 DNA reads TGTGCCAGCAGCCAAGAATCAGGGATCTTTTCACCCCTCCACTTT.

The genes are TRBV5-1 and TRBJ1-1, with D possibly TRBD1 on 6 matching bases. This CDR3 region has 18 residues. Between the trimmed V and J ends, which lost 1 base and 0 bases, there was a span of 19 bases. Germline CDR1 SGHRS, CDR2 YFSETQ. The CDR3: CASSLTQGINRVNTEAFF. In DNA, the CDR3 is TGCGCCAGCAGCTTGACACAGGGAATTAACCGAGTGAACACTGAAGCTTTCTTT.

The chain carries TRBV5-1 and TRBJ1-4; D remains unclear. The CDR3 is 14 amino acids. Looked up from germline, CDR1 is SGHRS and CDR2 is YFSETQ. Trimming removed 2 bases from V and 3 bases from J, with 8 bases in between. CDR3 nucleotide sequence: TGCGCCAGCAGCTTCGACGGCCCTAATGAAAAACTGTTTTTT. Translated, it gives CASSFDGPNEKLFF.

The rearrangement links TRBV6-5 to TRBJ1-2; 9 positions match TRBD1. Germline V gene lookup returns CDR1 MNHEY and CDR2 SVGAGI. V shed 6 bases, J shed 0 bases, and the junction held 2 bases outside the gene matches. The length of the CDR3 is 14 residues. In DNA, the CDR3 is TGTGCCAGCAGCCGGACAGGGGCTAACTATGGCTACACCTTC. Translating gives CASSRTGANYGYTF.

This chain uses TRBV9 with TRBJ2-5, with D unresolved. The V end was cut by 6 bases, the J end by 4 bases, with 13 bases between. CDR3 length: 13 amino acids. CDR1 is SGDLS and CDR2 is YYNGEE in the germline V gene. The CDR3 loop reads CASNKGFGETQYF. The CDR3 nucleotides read TGTGCCAGCAATAAGGGTTTTGGAGAGACCCAGTACTTC.

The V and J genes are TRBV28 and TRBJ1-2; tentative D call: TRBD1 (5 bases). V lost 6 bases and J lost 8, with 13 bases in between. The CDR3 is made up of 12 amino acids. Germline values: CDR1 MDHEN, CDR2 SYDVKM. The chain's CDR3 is CASRGRGLGYTF. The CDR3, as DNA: TGTGCCAGCAGGGGGCGGGGCCTGGGCTACACCTTC.

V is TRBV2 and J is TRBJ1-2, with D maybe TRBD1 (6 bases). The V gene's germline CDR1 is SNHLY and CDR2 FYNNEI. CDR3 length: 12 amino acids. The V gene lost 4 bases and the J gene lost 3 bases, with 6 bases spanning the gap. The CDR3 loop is CASSGQDYGYTF. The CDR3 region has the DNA TGTGCCAGCAGTGGACAGGACTATGGCTACACCTTC.

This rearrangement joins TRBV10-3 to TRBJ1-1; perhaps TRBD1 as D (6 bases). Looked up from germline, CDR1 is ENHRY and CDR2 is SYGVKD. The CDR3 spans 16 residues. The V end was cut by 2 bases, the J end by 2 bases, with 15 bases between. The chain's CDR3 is CAISERGAWGNTEAFF. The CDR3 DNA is TGTGCCATCAGTGAGAGGGGGGCCTGGGGAAACACTGAAGCTTTCTTT.

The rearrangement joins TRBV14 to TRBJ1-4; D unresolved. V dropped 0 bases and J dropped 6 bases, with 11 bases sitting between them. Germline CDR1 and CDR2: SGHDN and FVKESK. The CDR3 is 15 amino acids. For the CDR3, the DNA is TGTGCCAGCAGCCAAGATTTTGGAAGTCATGAAAAACTGTTTTTT. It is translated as CASSQDFGSHEKLFF.

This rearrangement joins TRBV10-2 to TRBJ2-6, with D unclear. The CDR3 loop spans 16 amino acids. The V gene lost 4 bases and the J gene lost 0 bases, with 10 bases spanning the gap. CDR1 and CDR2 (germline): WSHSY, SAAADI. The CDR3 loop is CASSAAETSGANVLTF. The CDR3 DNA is TGCGCCAGCAGTGCTGCAGAGACCTCTGGGGCCAACGTCCTGACTTTC.

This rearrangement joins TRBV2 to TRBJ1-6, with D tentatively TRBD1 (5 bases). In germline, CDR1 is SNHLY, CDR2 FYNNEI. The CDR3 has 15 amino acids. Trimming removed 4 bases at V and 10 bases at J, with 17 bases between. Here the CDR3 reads CASSVEGINWSPLHF. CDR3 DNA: TGTGCCAGCAGTGTGGAGGGGATTAACTGGTCACCCCTCCACTTT.

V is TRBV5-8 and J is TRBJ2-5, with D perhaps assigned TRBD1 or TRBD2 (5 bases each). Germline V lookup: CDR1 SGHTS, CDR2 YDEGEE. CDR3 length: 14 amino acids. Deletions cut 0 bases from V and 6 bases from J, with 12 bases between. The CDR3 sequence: CASSLVGGRKTQYF. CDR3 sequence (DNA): TGTGCCAGCAGCTTGGTTGGGGGAAGGAAGACCCAGTACTTC.

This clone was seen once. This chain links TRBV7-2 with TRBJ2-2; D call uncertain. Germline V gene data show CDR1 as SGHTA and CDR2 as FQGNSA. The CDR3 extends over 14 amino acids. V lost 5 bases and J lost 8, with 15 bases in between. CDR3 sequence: CASSAWASGGELFF. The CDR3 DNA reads TGTGCCAGCAGCGCATGGGCCTCCGGGGGGGAGCTGTTTTTT.

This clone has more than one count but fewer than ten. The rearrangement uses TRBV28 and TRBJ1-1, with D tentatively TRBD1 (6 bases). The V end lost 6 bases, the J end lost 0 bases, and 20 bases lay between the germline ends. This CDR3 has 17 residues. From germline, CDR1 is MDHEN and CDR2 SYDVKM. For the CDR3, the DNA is TGTGCCAGCAGGACTTTCCCCTGGGAGGGGGTGAACACTGAAGCTTTCTTT. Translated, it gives CASRTFPWEGVNTEAFF.

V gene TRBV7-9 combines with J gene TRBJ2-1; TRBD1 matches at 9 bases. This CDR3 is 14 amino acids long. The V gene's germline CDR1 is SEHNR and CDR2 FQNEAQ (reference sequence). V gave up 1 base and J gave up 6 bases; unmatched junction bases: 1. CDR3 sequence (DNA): TGTGCCAGCAGCTTAGGGACAGGGGTCAATGAGCAGTTCTTC. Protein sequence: CASSLGTGVNEQFF.

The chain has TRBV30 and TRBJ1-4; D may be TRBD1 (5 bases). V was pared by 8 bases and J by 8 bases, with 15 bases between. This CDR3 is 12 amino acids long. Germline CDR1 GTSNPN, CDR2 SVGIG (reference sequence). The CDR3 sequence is CAVGRGEEKLFF. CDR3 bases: TGTGCCGTCGGTAGAGGGGAAGAAAAACTGTTTTTT.

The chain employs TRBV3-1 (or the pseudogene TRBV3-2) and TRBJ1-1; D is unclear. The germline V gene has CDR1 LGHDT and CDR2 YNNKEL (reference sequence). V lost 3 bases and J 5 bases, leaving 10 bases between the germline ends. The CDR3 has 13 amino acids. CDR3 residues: CASSQLMGTEAFF. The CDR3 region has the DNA TGTGCCAGCAGCCAGCTTATGGGGACTGAAGCTTTCTTT.

CDR3 DNA sequence: TGTGCCAGCAATCTAGTACTGAACACTGAAGCTTTCTTT. Translated, it gives CASNLVLNTEAFF. The V gene is TRBV28, the J gene TRBJ1-1, with D unclear. Germline CDR1 and CDR2: MDHEN and SYDVKM. V was shortened by 7 bases and J by 0 bases, with 9 bases between the two germline ends. The length of the CDR3 is 13 residues. The whole variable domain, remainder taken from reference TRBV28 and TRBJ1-1, is DVKVTQSSRYLVKRTGEKVFLECVQDMDHENMFWYRQDPGLGLRLIYFSYDVKMKEKGDIPEGYSVSREKKERFSLILESASTNQTSMYLCASNLVLNTEAFFGQGTRLTVV.

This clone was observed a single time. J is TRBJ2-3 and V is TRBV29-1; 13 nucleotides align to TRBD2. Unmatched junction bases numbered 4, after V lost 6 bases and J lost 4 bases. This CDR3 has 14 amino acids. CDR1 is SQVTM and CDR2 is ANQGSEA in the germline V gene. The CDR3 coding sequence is TGCAGCGTAGGGACTAGCGGGACCGCAGATACGCAGTATTTT. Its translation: CSVGTSGTADTQYF.

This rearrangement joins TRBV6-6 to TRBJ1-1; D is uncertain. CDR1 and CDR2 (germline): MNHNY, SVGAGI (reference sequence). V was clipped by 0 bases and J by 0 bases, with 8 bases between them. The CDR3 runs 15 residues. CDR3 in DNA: TGTGCCAGCAGTTACTCCGGGAGTATGAACACTGAAGCTTTCTTT. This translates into CASSYSGSMNTEAFF.

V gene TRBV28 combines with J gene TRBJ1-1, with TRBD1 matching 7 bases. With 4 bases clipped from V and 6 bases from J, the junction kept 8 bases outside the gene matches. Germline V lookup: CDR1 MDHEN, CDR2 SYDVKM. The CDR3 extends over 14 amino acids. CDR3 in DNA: TGTGCCAGCAGTTCCCTCAGGGGGGGTCCTGAAGCTTTCTTT. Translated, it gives CASSSLRGGPEAFF.

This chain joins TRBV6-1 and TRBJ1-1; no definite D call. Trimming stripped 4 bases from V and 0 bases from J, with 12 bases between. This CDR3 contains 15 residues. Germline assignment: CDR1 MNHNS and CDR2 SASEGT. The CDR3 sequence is CASSVAVALNTEAFF. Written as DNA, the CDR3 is TGTGCCAGCAGTGTAGCCGTGGCCTTGAACACTGAAGCTTTCTTT.

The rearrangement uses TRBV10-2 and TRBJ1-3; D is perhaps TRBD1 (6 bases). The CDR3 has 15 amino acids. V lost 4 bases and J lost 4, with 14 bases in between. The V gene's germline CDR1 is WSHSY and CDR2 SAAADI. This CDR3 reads CASSAGPGAGNTIYF. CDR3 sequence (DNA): TGCGCCAGCAGTGCAGGCCCAGGGGCAGGAAACACCATATATTTT.

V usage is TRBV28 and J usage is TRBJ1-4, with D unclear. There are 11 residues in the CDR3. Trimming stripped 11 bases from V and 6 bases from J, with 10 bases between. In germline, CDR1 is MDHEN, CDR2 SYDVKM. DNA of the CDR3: TGTGCCTGCGCGGGCGATGAAAAACTGTTTTTT. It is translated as CACAGDEKLFF.

CDR3 in amino acids: CASSIDRAANEKLFF. The CDR3 region has the DNA TGCGCCAGCAGCATCGACAGGGCGGCTAATGAAAAACTGTTTTTT. The chain links TRBV5-1 to TRBJ1-4, with TRBD1 identical over 7 bases. This CDR3 has 15 residues. Germline trimming cut 4 bases from V and 3 bases from J; bases unmatched to any gene: 6. Germline V gene sequence: CDR1 SGHRS, CDR2 YFSETQ.

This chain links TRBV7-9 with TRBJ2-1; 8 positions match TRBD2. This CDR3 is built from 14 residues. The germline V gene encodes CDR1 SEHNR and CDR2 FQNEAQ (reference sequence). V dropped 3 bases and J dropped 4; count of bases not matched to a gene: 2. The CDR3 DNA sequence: TGTGCCAGCAGCTTGACTAGCGCTTACAATGAGCAGTTCTTC. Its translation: CASSLTSAYNEQFF.